Shown below are 14 T cell receptor beta chains from a single sample sequenced in a study of blood T cell repertoires in COVID-19. Here immunoSEQ multiplex PCR was the method, and the copy in TCRdb shows in-frame clones only, minus some. The sample lists roughly 120,000 clones; 80% were seen once. The sequenced material came from peripheral blood. These receptors all come from a man in his sixties or seventies with acute or convalescent COVID-19.

This chain connects TRBV20-1 to TRBJ2-7; no definite D call. From germline, CDR1 is DFQATT and CDR2 SNEGSKA (reference sequence). The CDR3 sequence is 11 residues long. V was pared by 6 bases and J by 2 bases, with 8 bases between. CDR3 in DNA: TGCAGTGCCCCCGGAGCCTACGAGCAGTACTTC. Its translation is CSAPGAYEQYF.

The chain has TRBV4-1 and TRBJ2-1; 9 positions match TRBD2. This CDR3 has 17 residues. Per the germline V gene, CDR1 is MGHRA and CDR2 is YSYEKL. The trim removed 1 base at V and 0 bases at J, leaving 4 bases unmatched. This CDR3 is CASSQGLAGASYNEQFF. The DNA of the CDR3 is TGCGCCAGCAGCCAAGGGTTAGCGGGGGCCTCCTACAATGAGCAGTTCTTC.

This chain connects TRBV11-2 to TRBJ2-1, with a possible D match to TRBD2 (5 bases). Per germline, CDR1 SGHAT and CDR2 FQNNGV. This CDR3 has 15 residues. V lost 5 bases and J 6 bases, leaving 17 bases between the germline ends. The CDR3 protein is CASSPAAGGGNEQFF. In DNA, the CDR3 is TGTGCCAGCAGCCCAGCCGCAGGTGGAGGCAATGAGCAGTTCTTC.

The chain employs TRBV7-2 and TRBJ1-3; a weak D match, TRBD1 (5 bases). From germline, CDR1 is SGHTA and CDR2 FQGNSA. The CDR3 extends over 16 amino acids. Trimming took off 5 bases at V and 0 bases at J, with 14 bases between the two ends. CDR3 DNA sequence: TGTGCCAGCAGCCCCTGGGCAGGGATCTCTGGAAACACCATATATTTT. Encoded protein: CASSPWAGISGNTIYF.

A few counts support this clone. The V gene is TRBV3-1 (or the pseudogene TRBV3-2), the J gene TRBJ1-1; TRBD1 matches 8 bases. V was pared by 2 bases and J by 4 bases, with 6 bases of the junction left unmatched. Germline V gene lookup returns CDR1 LGHDT and CDR2 YNNKEL (reference sequence). The CDR3 runs 15 residues. CDR3 residues: CASSQSDREGTEAFF. In DNA form, the CDR3 reads TGTGCCAGCAGCCAATCGGACAGGGAGGGCACTGAAGCTTTCTTT.

This rearrangement joins TRBV11-3 to TRBJ1-3, with 9 bases that match TRBD1. The germline V gene encodes CDR1 SGHNT and CDR2 YENEEA. J gave up 0 bases and V 1 base, and 10 bases lay outside the gene matches. The CDR3 is made up of 19 amino acids. As DNA, the CDR3 is TGTGCCAGCAGCTTAGCCCCTCCGGGACAGGGCCACTCTGGAAACACCATATATTTT. Its translation is CASSLAPPGQGHSGNTIYF.

This sequence joins TRBV3-1 (or the pseudogene TRBV3-2) and TRBJ1-1; TRBD1 is a possible D gene (5 bases). CDR1 and CDR2 from the germline V gene are LGHDT and YNNKEL (reference sequence). The CDR3 is 13 residues long. V lost 3 bases and J 6 bases, leaving 11 bases between the germline ends. CDR3 region: CASSQRQTAEAFF. The CDR3 DNA reads TGTGCCAGCAGCCAGAGACAGACCGCTGAAGCTTTCTTT.

The rearrangement uses TRBV28 and TRBJ1-4; D might be TRBD1 (5 bases). This CDR3 has 18 amino acids. V lost 6 bases to trimming and J lost 6 bases, with 26 bases between them. Germline V gene sequence: CDR1 MDHEN, CDR2 SYDVKM. CDR3 nucleotide sequence: TGTGCCAGCAGAGACCTTCGAGGGACTAACGATAGCCATGAAAAACTGTTTTTT. It is translated as CASRDLRGTNDSHEKLFF.

The table lists this clone with a few counts. The chain uses TRBV9 and TRBJ2-5; 11 bases map to TRBD2. With 2 bases clipped from V and 5 bases from J, the junction kept 5 bases outside the gene matches. The CDR3 consists of 15 residues. The germline CDR1 and CDR2 sequences are SGDLS and YYNGEE. The CDR3 nucleotides read TGTGCCAGCAGCGTGGGTAGCGGGGGGGCTGAGACCCAGTACTTC. The encoded protein is CASSVGSGGAETQYF.

This rearrangement joins TRBV7-9 to TRBJ2-7, with D maybe TRBD1 (6 bases). This CDR3 has 13 residues. V lost 5 bases, J lost 0 bases, and 8 bases lay in between. Looked up from germline, CDR1 is SEHNR and CDR2 is FQNEAQ (reference sequence). CDR3 residues: CASSPRGSYEQYF. The CDR3 region has the DNA TGTGCCAGCAGCCCCAGGGGCTCCTACGAGCAGTACTTC.

This chain joins TRBV5-1 and TRBJ1-1; TRBD1 aligns across 7 bases. The length of the CDR3 is 11 residues. From germline, CDR1 is SGHRS and CDR2 YFSETQ. The trim removed 8 bases at V and 9 bases at J, leaving 7 bases unmatched. The CDR3 DNA is TGCGCCAGTAGGGGGCAGAGCAAAGCTTTCTTT. Translation: CASRGQSKAFF.

This chain joins TRBV6-2 or TRBV6-3 and TRBJ1-2; 7 bases agree with TRBD1. The CDR3 spans 13 residues. Germline CDR1 reads MNHEY; CDR2 reads SVGEGT. V shed 5 bases, J shed 8 bases, and the junction held 8 bases outside the gene matches. The CDR3 here is CASSQDRVGGYTF. The CDR3 coding sequence is TGTGCCAGCAGTCAAGACAGGGTAGGAGGCTACACCTTC.

The V call is TRBV10-3, the J call TRBJ2-3, with 9 bases matching TRBD1. J was trimmed by 4 bases and V by 10 bases; bases with no gene match: 6. The CDR3 is 13 residues long. CDR1 and CDR2 from the germline V gene are ENHRY and SYGVKD. The CDR3 DNA sequence: TGTGCCAGCGGACAGGGGAACGCAGATACGCAGTATTTT. This translates into CASGQGNADTQYF.

The chain carries TRBV6-5 and TRBJ2-3; TRBD1 matches at 7 bases. The V gene end was trimmed by 0 bases and the J gene end by 4 bases; junction bases not matched to a gene: 1. CDR1 and CDR2 (germline): MNHEY, SVGAGI. This CDR3 is built from 14 residues. The CDR3 loop reads CASSYSQGADTQYF. Written as DNA, the CDR3 is TGTGCCAGCAGTTACTCGCAGGGGGCAGATACGCAGTATTTT.